This is a list of T cell receptor beta chains from one sample in a study of technical replicates of blood from several donors. Assay used: immunoSEQ multiplex PCR; TCRdb lists only in-frame clones, some missing. This sample carries around 65,000 clones, 86% of them seen once, and the ten largest clones take about 5%. Source material: PBMCs. These receptors were obtained from a human donor in good health. Some clones in this sample may be carry-over from other donors' samples. Both conserved end residues are part of each CDR3. The order of the fields is D gene, J gene, clone size, V gene, CDR3 DNA, CDR3 protein. The D gene is left open where the match is weak. A clone size is listed for some rows: how often the clone was seen (once, few, many), or a class if it is expanded.

TRBD1 TRBJ2-2 NA TRBV6-1 TGTGCCAGCAGTGAAGGGACAGGGAACACCGGGGAGCTGTTTTTT CASSEGTGNTGELFF
TRBD1 TRBJ2-2 once TRBV19 TGTGCCAGTACCGACTTGACAGGGGACGGTACCGGGGAGCTGTTTTTT CASTDLTGDGTGELFF
TRBD2 TRBJ2-2 NA TRBV5-5 TGTGCCAGCAGCTCTATAGCGGGAAACACCGGGGAGCTGTTTTTT CASSSIAGNTGELFF
NA TRBJ1-5 once TRBV18 TGTGCCAGCTCGCCAGACAGGAATCAGCCCCAGCATTTT CASSPDRNQPQHF
TRBD2 TRBJ2-7 once TRBV29-1 TGCAGCGTCGCTACCGGGAGGGCGGGAGGTCCAAGCTCCTACGAGCAGTACTTC CSVATGRAGGPSSYEQYF
NA TRBJ1-4 NA TRBV7-2 TGTGCCACCGCACAGAGTCCTAATGAAAAACTGTTTTTT CATAQSPNEKLFF
TRBD2 TRBJ2-1 NA TRBV25-1 TGTGCCAGCAGTGAGGGGACTAGCGGGAGTAGCAACAATGAGCAGTTCTTC CASSEGTSGSSNNEQFF
NA TRBJ2-7 NA TRBV18 TGTGCCAGCTCCCTCAACGGGGCAGGGGTTTCCTACGAGCAGTACTTC CASSLNGAGVSYEQYF
NA TRBJ1-2 NA TRBV7-9 TGTGCCAGCAGCTTAGGAACAGGGCCTTTTAAGTACACCTTC CASSLGTGPFKYTF
NA TRBJ2-3 NA TRBV2 TGTGCCAGCAGCATTGACGGGTTGACAGATACGCAGTATTTT CASSIDGLTDTQYF
TRBD1 TRBJ1-6 NA TRBV5-8 TGTGCCAGCAGCTTGCCCGGACAGGGTAATTCACCCCTCCACTTT CASSLPGQGNSPLHF
TRBD1 TRBJ2-5 NA TRBV7-2 TGTGCCAGCAGCTGGGGACAGCAAGAGACCCAGTACTTC CASSWGQQETQYF
NA TRBJ2-7 NA TRBV19 TGTGCCAGTAGTATTGCGGGGAGTGCCCACGAGCAGTACTTC CASSIAGSAHEQYF
NA TRBJ2-1 NA TRBV4-3 TGCGCCAGCAGCAACATACGTAATGAGCAGTTCTTC CASSNIRNEQFF
TRBD1 TRBJ2-2 NA TRBV6-1 TGTGCCAGCAGCAGGGACAGGGATCTAGGCGGGGAGCTGTTTTTT CASSRDRDLGGELFF
NA TRBJ2-6 NA TRBV5-4 TGTGCCAGCAGCTTGGCCCGGGGTGCTGGGGCCAACGTCCTGACTTTC CASSLARGAGANVLTF
NA TRBJ1-4 NA TRBV5-5 TGTGCCAGCAGCGCGCGAGTAAATGAAAAACTGTTTTTT CASSARVNEKLFF
NA TRBJ2-5 NA TRBV2 TGTGCCAGCAAGGAGGGCAGCGAGACCCAGTACTTC CASKEGSETQYF
NA TRBJ2-7 NA TRBV14 TGTGCCAGCAGCCCTGGCGGGGGCTTCCCCCACGAGCAGTACTTC CASSPGGGFPHEQYF
NA TRBJ2-7 NA TRBV18 TGTGCCAGCTCACCTGACTCGACAGTGCTGTACGAGCAGTACTTC CASSPDSTVLYEQYF
TRBD2 TRBJ2-7 NA TRBV2 TGTGCCAGCAGTGACTTAGCGGGAGTTCTCGAGCAGTACTTC CASSDLAGVLEQYF
TRBD1 TRBJ2-2 NA TRBV10-2 TGCGCCAGCAGCAGGGGGGGGGAGCTGTTTTTT CASSRGGELFF
NA TRBJ1-2 NA TRBV5-8 TGTGCCAGCAGCTTGGACAGGAACTATGGCTACACCTTC CASSLDRNYGYTF
NA TRBJ2-1 NA TRBV7-6 TGTGCCAGCAGCCCACTCACTCGTCGTGAGCAGTTCTTC CASSPLTRREQFF
TRBD2 TRBJ2-7 NA TRBV6-5 TGTGCCAGCAGTTACACCCCGGGACTAGCGGTCTACGAGCAGTACTTC CASSYTPGLAVYEQYF
TRBD2 TRBJ2-3 NA TRBV5-1 TGCGCCAGCAGCTTCACGGGGGGGGAGACAGATACGCAGTATTTT CASSFTGGETDTQYF
TRBD2 TRBJ2-3 NA TRBV6-6 TGTGCCAGCAGAACTAGCGGGGGGCCCACAGATACGCAGTATTTT CASRTSGGPTDTQYF
TRBD1 TRBJ1-2 NA TRBV5-6 TGTGCCAGCAGCTACGACAGGGGGCGACGGTATGGCTACACCTTC CASSYDRGRRYGYTF
NA TRBJ2-1 few TRBV11-3 TGTGCCAGCAGCTTAGAGTCTAGCTCTAATGAGCAGTTCTTC CASSLESSSNEQFF
TRBD1 TRBJ2-1 NA TRBV28 TGTGCCAGCTGCGAGGGGGACAGCTCCTACAATGAGCAGTTCTTC CASCEGDSSYNEQFF
NA TRBJ2-3 NA TRBV9 TGTGCCAGCAGCGGAGTCCGTACCAGCACAGATACGCAGTATTTT CASSGVRTSTDTQYF
NA TRBJ2-3 NA TRBV12-5 TGTGCTAGTGGGCCCGACAGGAACACAGATACGCAGTATTTT CASGPDRNTDTQYF
NA TRBJ1-1 NA TRBV13 TGTGCCAGCAGCTTACGTGGAGGACTGAACACTGAAGCTTTCTTT CASSLRGGLNTEAFF
NA TRBJ1-1 NA TRBV5-4 TGTGCCAGCAGCCATGACAGGCAAATGAACACTGAAGCTTTCTTT CASSHDRQMNTEAFF
NA TRBJ2-3 NA TRBV7-6 TGTGCCAGCAGCTTAGATTGGGGCCCGGATACGCAGTATTTT CASSLDWGPDTQYF
NA TRBJ2-6 few TRBV7-2 TGTGCCAGCAGCTTCGGAGGAACTGGGGCCAACGTCCTGACTTTC CASSFGGTGANVLTF
NA TRBJ2-7 NA TRBV2 TGTGCCAGCAGTTTCAGGTTTCGTGGGCAGTACTTC CASSFRFRGQYF
NA TRBJ2-7 NA TRBV19 TGTGCCAGTTCCCCGCCCCGGGGAAGCGCCTACGAGCAGTACTTC CASSPPRGSAYEQYF
NA TRBJ2-7 once TRBV4-2 TGTGCCAGCAGCCAAACACCTGCTGGCGGGTTCCCCTACGAGCAGTACTTC CASSQTPAGGFPYEQYF